The table lists the clone carrying this TCR beta chain with many counts. Its antigen is not known. CDR3 and TCR beta VDJ profiling relied on genomic DNA as the template. TCRdb recomputed calls from the reads with MiXCR, one row per CDR3 protein. The table has about 220,000 distinct CDR3 sequences, 34% seen once. This sample is drawn from a study of CD8+CD57+ T cells in acquired aplastic anemia. Findings and limits, study-wide: Patients and healthy controls showed no significant CD8+ Simpson's diversity difference.

Germline lookup yields CDR1 SGHDT and CDR2 YYEEEE. Trimming cost V 0 bases and J 4 bases, with 7 bases left between them. The CDR3 is 13 amino acids. The rearrangement links TRBV5-6 to TRBJ1-2, with D hard to call. Sequencing used sorted CD4+, CD8+, or CD8+CD57+ T cells (not recorded which) from PBMCs. This receptor was obtained from a human donor in good health, serving as a control. CDR3 nucleotide sequence: TGTGCCAGCAGCTTGGGAGCCCTCTATGGCTACACCTTC. The encoded protein is CASSLGALYGYTF.